This T cell receptor beta chain stems from a study of T-cell reconstitution after alpha-beta-depleted transplantation in children. Regarding the study as a whole: About two months after transplant, alpha-beta T cells reportedly came from several hundred expanded graft clones. Most T-cell counts and diversity one year after the transplant came from T cells that were newly produced. TCRbeta diversity was high at day 60 in some patients (a result of surviving recipient T cells and thymic progenitors).

Unique molecular identifiers were used to barcode this TCRbeta library. MiXCR, applied by TCRdb to the PCR reads, yields one record per CDR3 protein. The sample holds about 980,000 distinct CDR3 sequences, about 29% seen once. This clonotype has a single count. Its antigen is as yet unknown. The sequencing used PBMCs, mostly from graft donor cells, collected 360 days after TCRalphabeta/CD19-depleted stem cell transplant. The source is a boy less than two years old who had a stem cell transplant for SCID, so the T cells may come from the graft donor.

CDR3 bases: TGCAGCGTTGAGTCAGTTACACACAATGAGCAGTTCTTC. It encodes CSVESVTHNEQFF. V gene TRBV29-1 combines with J gene TRBJ2-1; D not resolved. The V gene lost 3 bases and the J gene lost 5 bases, with 11 bases spanning the gap. Per germline, CDR1 SQVTM and CDR2 ANQGSEA. The CDR3 is made up of 13 amino acids.